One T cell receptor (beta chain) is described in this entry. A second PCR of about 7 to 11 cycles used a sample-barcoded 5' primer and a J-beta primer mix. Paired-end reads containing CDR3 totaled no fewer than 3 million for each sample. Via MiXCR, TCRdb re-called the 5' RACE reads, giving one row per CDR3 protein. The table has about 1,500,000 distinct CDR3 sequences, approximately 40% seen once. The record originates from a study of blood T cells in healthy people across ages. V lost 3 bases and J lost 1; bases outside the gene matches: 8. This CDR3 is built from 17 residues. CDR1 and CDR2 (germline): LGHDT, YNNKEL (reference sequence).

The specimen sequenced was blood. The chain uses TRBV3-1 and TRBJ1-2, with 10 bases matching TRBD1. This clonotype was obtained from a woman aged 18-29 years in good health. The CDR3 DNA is TGTGCCAGCAGCCAGGTTTTCGGGGACAGGGGTAACTATGGCTACACCTTC. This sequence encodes CASSQVFGDRGNYGYTF.